This T cell receptor (beta chain) was documented in a study of graft-versus-host responses after intestinal transplantation. Study context: Recipients had multivisceral, liver-intestinal, or isolated intestinal transplants.

Turning to this clone: The antigen remains unidentified.

Germline V CDR1 and CDR2: MDHEN, SYDVKM. Trimming removed 4 bases from V and 2 bases from J, with 21 bases in between. CDR3 length: 17 amino acids. Study results and caveats: Detected in recipient marrow were GvH clones, some of which were first observed in ileum or blood.

TCRdb keeps only in-frame clones here, not all; method: immunoSEQ multiplex PCR. The sample comprises around 45,000 clones, nearly 95% of which are singletons, and around 2.5% rests with the top ten. The V and J genes are TRBV28 and TRBJ2-7; TRBD1 might be the D (6 bases). The TCR sequence derives from a human donor who was the organ donor for an intestinal transplant. The sample was unstimulated CD4+ T cells sorted from spleen or lymph node cells, taken before transplant. The CDR3 bases are TGTGCCAGCAGTTCTCTAGGCCTCAGGGGTCCCGCCTACGAGCAGTACTTC. Translating it yields CASSSLGLRGPAYEQYF.